The clone carrying this T cell receptor (beta chain) was detected a few times. Its antigen is still unknown. This specimen comes from a study of cytomegalovirus exposure and HLA in healthy donors. Study results and limitations: Reports showed the classifier diagnosing cytomegalovirus status with high specificity and sensitivity. Presence/absence results assume similar sequencing depth per donor, which may not hold. There were reportedly fewer N-insertions in an Asian-associated ancestry cluster than the roughly 680-donor mean, in a later analysis. For TCR beta chains, V- and J-gene trimming was later linked to a missense DCLRE1C variant.

After removal of 0 bases from V and 1 base from J, the junction contained 9 bases not matched to a gene. Per the germline V gene, CDR1 is SGHRS and CDR2 is YFSETQ. CDR3 size: 17 residues. A multiplex PCR was run with 60 Vbeta primers and 13 Jbeta primers. Assay used: immunoSEQ multiplex PCR; TCRdb lists only in-frame clones, some missing. The data hold some 180,000 clones, with about four fifths observed a single time. The rearrangement links TRBV5-1 to TRBJ2-5, with 7 bases matching TRBD2. This receptor was identified in a woman in her twenties or thirties in good health and CMV-seropositive. The specimen was PBMCs. CDR3 region: CASSLGLAGDTQETQYF. The CDR3 DNA reads as TGCGCCAGCAGCTTGGGACTGGCGGGGGATACCCAAGAGACCCAGTACTTC.